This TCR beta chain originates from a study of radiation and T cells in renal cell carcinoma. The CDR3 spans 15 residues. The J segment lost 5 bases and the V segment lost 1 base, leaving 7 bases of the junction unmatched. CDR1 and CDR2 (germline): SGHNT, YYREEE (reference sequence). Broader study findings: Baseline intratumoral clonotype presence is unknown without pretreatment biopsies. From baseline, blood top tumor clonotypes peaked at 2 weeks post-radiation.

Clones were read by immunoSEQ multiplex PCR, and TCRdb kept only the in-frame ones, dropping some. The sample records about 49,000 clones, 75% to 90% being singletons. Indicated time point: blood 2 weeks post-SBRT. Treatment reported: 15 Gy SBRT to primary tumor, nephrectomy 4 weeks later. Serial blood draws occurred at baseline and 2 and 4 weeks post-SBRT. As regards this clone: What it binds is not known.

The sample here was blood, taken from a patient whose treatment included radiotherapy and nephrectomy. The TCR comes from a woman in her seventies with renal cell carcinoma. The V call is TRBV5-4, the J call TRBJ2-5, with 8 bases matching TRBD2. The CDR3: CASSLRGGRGETQYF. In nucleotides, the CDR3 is TGTGCCAGCAGCTTGCGGGGGGGGCGCGGGGAGACCCAGTACTTC.